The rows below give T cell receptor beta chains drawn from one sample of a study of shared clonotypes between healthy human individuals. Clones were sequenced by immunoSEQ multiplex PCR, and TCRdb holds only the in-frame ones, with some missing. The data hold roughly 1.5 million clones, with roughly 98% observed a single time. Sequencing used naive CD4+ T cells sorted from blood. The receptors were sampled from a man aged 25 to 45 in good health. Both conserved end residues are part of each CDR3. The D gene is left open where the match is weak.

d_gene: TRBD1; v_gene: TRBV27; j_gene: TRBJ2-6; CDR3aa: CASSLRIGDRASSGANVLTF
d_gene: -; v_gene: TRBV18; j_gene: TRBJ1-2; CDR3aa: CASSPTVNYGYTF
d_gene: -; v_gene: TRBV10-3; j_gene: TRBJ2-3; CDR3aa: CAISGDPGTDTQYF
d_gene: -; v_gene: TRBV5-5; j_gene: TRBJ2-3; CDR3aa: CASSQRLGTRSTDTQYF
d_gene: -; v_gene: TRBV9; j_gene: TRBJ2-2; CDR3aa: CASSVVSNTGELFF
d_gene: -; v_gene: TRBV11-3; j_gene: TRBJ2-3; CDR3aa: CASSLERDTQYF
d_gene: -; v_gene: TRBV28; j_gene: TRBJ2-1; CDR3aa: CASNPGQSSYNEQFF
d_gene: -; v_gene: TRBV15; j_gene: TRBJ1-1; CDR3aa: CATSRDTANTEAFF
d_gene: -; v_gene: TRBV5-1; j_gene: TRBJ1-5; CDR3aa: CASSLDAGSGQPQHF
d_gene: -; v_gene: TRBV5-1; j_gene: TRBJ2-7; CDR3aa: CASSLQGSQPYEQYF
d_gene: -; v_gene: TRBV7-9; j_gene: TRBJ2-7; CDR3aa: CASSPRTVSSYEQYF
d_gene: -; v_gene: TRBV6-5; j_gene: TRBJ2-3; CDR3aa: CASSPRWDTQYF
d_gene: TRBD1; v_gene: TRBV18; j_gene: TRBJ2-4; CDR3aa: CASSPSNPGQGNIQYF
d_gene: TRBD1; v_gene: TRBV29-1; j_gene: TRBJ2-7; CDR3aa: CSVHLEGQGLYEQYF
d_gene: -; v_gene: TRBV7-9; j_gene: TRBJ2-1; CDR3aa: CANNRGGSYNEQFF
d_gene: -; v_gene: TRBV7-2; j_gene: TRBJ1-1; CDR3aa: CASSLEGRGDTEAFF
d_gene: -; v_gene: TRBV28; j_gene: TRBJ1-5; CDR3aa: CASNVRGGPRQPQHF
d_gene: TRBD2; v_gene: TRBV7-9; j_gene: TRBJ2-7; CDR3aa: CASSWSGRYSYEQYF
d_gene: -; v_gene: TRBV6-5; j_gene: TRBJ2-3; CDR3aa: CASSSRGLGTDTQYF
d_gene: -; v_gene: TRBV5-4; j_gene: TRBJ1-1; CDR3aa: CASSLMGLMGTEAFF
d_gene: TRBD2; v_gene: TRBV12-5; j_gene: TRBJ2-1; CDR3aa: CASGLIPIGASGYNEQFF
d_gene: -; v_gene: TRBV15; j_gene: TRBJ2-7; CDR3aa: CATSRGWPGPYEQYF